This TCR beta chain was captured by sequencing in a study of cytomegalovirus exposure and HLA in healthy donors. Study results and caveats: In a later analysis, several top co-occurrence clusters appeared linked to parvovirus B19, influenza, CMV and Epstein-Barr virus. Follow-up analysis later connected one missense variant in DCLRE1C with trimming of TCR beta V- and J-genes. Three CMV-associated chains were confirmed in vitro to be specific for CMV antigens.

While unrecorded immune exposures were likely, the donors were nominally healthy when sampled. Notes on this clone: The antigen is undetermined.

Primers included in the PCR were 60 Vbeta and 13 Jbeta primers. The table came from immunoSEQ multiplex PCR; TCRdb's copy has only in-frame clones and leaves some out. The data contain roughly 140,000 clones, about three fifths of them seen just once; the ten biggest clones take up 3%. CDR1 is MNHNS, CDR2 SASEGT, per germline. The V end was cut by 5 bases, the J end by 6 bases, with 17 bases between. This CDR3 has 15 amino acids. The receptor comes from a woman aged 25 to 45 in good health and CMV-seropositive. The chain combines TRBV6-1 with TRBJ2-1; a weak D match, TRBD1 (6 bases). The sequencing sample was made of PBMCs. CDR3 region: CASSTRPQGLNEQFF. Here the CDR3 DNA reads TGTGCCAGCAGTACACGCCCGCAGGGGCTCAATGAGCAGTTCTTC.